This T cell receptor (beta chain) was sequenced for a study of shared clonotypes between healthy human individuals. Study results and caveats: Non-shared clonotypes had lower generation probabilities than those shared by all four donors. Researchers sampled only blood; tissue repertoires likely differ. Measured sharing among donors was expected to vary with sequencing depth. Naive subsets tended to show greater estimated richness than memory subsets.

Cells designated naive CD8 were CD45RO-negative and were positively selected for CCR7, with terminally differentiated effector memory CD45RA+ cells excluded. On this clone: The antigen remains undetermined.

The data were produced by immunoSEQ multiplex PCR, yet TCRdb's version contains in-frame clones alone and is incomplete. This sample yields approximately 840,000 clones, of which 96% are seen a single time; over 0.2% belongs to the top ten. Germline loops: CDR1 PRHDT, CDR2 FYEKMQ (reference sequence). Losses at the gene ends were 2 bases for V and 6 bases for J; bases not matched to a gene: 8. The CDR3 has 15 amino acids. The sequencing sample was made of naive CD8+ T cells sorted from blood. The chain employs TRBV13 and TRBJ1-1, with 8 bases fitting TRBD1. This TCR was sampled from a man between 25 and 39 years old in good health. The CDR3: CASSLWTGKSSEAFF. In DNA, the CDR3 is TGTGCCAGCAGCTTATGGACAGGGAAAAGTTCTGAAGCTTTCTTT. The full variable domain, in which reference TRBV13 and TRBJ1-1 provide the parts outside the CDR3, is AAGVIQSPRHLIKEKRETATLKCYPIPRHDTVYWYQQGPGQDPQFLISFYEKMQSDKGSIPDRFSAQQFSDYHSELNMSSLELGDSALYFCASSLWTGKSSEAFFGQGTRLTVV.